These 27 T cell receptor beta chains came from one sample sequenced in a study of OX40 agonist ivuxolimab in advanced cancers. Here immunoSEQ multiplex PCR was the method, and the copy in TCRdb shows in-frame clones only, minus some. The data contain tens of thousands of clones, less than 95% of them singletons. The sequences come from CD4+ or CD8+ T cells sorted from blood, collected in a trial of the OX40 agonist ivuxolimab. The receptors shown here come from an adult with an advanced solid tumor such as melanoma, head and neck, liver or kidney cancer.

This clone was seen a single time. CDR3 DNA: TGTGCCAGCAGTTACTCTGCAGGGACCGAAAAACTGTTTTTT. Its translation is CASSYSAGTEKLFF. The rearrangement joins TRBV6-6 to TRBJ1-4, with D maybe TRBD1 (5 bases). The CDR3 covers 14 residues. Looked up from germline, CDR1 is MNHNY and CDR2 is SVGAGI (reference sequence). V dropped 0 bases and J dropped 8 bases, with 10 bases sitting between them.

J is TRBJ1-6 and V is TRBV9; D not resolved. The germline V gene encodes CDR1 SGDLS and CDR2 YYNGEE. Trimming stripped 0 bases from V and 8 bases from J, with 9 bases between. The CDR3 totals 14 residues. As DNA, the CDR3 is TGTGCCAGCAGCGTAGATCGGGGTCATTCACCCCTCCACTTT. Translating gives CASSVDRGHSPLHF.

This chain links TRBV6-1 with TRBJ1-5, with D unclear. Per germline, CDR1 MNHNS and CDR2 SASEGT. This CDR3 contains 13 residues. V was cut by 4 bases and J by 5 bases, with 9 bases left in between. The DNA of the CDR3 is TGTGCCAGCAGTGTATTGACCGATCAGCCCCAGCATTTT. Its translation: CASSVLTDQPQHF.

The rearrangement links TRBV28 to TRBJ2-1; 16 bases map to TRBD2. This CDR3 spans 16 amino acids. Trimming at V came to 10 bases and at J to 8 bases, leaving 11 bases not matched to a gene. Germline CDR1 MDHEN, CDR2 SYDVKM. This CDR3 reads CATYVLGTSGGDEQFF. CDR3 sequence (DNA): TGTGCCACCTACGTGCTCGGGACTAGCGGGGGGGATGAGCAGTTCTTC.

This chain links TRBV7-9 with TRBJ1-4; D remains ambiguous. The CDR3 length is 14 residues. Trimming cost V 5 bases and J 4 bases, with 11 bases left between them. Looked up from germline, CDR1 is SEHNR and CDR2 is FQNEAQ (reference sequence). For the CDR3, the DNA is TGTGCCAGCAGCCGGACGGCCGATAATGAAAAACTGTTTTTT. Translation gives CASSRTADNEKLFF. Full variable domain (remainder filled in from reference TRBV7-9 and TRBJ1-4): DTGVSQNPRHKITKRGQNVTFRCDPISEHNRLYWYRQTLGQGPEFLTYFQNEAQLEKSRLLSDRFSAERPKGSFSTLEIQRTEQGDSAMYLCASSRTADNEKLFFGSGTQLSVL.

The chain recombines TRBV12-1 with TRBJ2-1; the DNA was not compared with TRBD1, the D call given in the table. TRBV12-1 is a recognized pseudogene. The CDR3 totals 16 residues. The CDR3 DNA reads TGTGCCAGCAGCTTATCAACGGACAGAACAATCGATGAGCAGTTCTTC. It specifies CASSLSTDRTIDEQFF.

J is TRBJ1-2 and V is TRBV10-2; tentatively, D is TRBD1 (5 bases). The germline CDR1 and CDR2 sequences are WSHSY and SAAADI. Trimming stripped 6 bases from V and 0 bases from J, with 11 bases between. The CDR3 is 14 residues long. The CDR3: CASRNGGPNYGYTF. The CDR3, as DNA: TGCGCCAGCAGGAACGGGGGACCTAACTATGGCTACACCTTC.

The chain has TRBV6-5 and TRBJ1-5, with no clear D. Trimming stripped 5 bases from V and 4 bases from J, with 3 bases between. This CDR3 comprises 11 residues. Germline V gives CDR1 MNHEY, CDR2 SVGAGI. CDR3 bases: TGTGCCAGCAGTGGTAATCAGCCCCAGCATTTT. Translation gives CASSGNQPQHF.

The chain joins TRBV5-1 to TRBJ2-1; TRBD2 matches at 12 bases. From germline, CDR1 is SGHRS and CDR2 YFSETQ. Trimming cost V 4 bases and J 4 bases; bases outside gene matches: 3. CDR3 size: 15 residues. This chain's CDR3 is CASSPTSGGYNEQFF. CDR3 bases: TGCGCCAGCAGCCCGACTAGCGGGGGATACAATGAGCAGTTCTTC. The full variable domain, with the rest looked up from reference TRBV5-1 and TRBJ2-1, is KAGVTQTPRYLIKTRGQQVTLSCSPISGHRSVSWYQQTPGQGLQFLFEYFSETQRNKGNFPGRFSGRQFSNSRSEMNVSTLELGDSALYLCASSPTSGGYNEQFFGPGTRLTVL.

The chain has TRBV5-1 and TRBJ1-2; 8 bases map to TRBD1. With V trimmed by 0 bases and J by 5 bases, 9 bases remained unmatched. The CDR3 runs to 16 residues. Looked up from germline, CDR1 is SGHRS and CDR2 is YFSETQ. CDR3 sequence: CASSLGGQDGYYGYTF. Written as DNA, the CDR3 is TGCGCCAGCAGCTTGGGGGGACAGGACGGTTATTATGGCTACACCTTC.

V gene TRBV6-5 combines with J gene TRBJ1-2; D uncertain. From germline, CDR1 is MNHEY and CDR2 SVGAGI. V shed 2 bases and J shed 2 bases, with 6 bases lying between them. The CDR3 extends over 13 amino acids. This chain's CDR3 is CASSYEGNYGYTF. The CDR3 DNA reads TGTGCCAGCAGTTACGAGGGCAACTATGGCTACACCTTC.

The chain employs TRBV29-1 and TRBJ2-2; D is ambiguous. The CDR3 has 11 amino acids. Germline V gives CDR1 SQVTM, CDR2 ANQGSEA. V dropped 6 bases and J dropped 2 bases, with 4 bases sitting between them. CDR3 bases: TGCAGCGTGATAAACACCGGGGAGCTGTTTTTT. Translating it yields CSVINTGELFF.

CDR3 sequence (DNA): TGTGCCAGTAGCCAGGGGAAATACGAGCAGTACTTC. Its translation: CASSQGKYEQYF. The chain combines TRBV19 with TRBJ2-7; perhaps TRBD1 as D (6 bases). Trimming took off 6 bases at V and 4 bases at J, with 10 bases between the two ends. The CDR3 has 12 residues. The germline gives CDR1 LNHDA, CDR2 SQIVND (reference sequence).

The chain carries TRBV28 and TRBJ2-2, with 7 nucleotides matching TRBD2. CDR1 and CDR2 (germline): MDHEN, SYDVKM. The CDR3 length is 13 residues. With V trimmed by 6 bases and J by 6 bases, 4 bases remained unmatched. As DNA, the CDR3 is TGTGCCAGCAGCCGGGGGGACGCCGGGGAGCTGTTTTTT. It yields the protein CASSRGDAGELFF.

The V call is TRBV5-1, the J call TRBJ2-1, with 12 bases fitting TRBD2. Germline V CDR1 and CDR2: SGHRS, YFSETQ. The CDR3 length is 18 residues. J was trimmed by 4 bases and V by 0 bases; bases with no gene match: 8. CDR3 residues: CASSLEASGGAGYNEQFF. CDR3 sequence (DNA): TGCGCCAGCAGCTTGGAAGCTAGCGGGGGGGCGGGATACAATGAGCAGTTCTTC. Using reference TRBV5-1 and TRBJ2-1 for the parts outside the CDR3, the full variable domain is KAGVTQTPRYLIKTRGQQVTLSCSPISGHRSVSWYQQTPGQGLQFLFEYFSETQRNKGNFPGRFSGRQFSNSRSEMNVSTLELGDSALYLCASSLEASGGAGYNEQFFGPGTRLTVL.

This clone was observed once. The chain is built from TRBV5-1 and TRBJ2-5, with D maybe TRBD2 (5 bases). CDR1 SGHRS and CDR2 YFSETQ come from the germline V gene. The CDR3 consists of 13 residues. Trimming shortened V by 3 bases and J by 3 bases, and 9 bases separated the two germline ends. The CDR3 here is CASSWAGKETQYF. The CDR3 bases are TGCGCCAGCAGCTGGGCCGGGAAAGAGACCCAGTACTTC.

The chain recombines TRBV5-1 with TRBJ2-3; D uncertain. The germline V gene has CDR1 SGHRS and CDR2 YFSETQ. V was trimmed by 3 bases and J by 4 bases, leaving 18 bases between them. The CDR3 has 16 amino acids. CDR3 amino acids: CASSSGRSLAADTQYF. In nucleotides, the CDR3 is TGCGCCAGCAGCTCTGGGCGCAGTCTTGCAGCAGATACGCAGTATTTT.

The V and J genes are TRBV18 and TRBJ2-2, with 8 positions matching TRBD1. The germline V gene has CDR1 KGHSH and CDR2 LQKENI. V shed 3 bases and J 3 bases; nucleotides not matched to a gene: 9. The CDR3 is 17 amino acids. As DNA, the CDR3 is TGTGCCAGCTCACCGTCTCAGGGGGCGCAGGACACCGGGGAGCTGTTTTTT. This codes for CASSPSQGAQDTGELFF.

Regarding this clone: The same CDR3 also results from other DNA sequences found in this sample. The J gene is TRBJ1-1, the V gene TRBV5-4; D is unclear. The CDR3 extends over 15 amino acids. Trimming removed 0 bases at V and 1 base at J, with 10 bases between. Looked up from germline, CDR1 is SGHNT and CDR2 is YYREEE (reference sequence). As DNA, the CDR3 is TGTGCCAGCAGCTTGGCCTATGGCCAGAACACTGAAGCTTTCTTT. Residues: CASSLAYGQNTEAFF.

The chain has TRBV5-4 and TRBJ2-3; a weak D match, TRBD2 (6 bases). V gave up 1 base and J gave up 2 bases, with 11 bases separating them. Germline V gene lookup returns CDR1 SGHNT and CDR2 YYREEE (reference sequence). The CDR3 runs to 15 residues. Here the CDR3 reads CASSLRGSLTDTQYF. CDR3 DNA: TGTGCCAGCAGCTTGCGGGGGTCCCTCACAGATACGCAGTATTTT.

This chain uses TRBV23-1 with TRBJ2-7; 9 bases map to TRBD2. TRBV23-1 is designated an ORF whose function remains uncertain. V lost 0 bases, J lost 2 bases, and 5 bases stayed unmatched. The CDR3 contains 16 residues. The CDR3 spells CASSQSASGATYEQYV. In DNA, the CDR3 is TGCGCCAGCAGTCAATCCGCTAGCGGGGCCACCTACGAGCAGTACGTC.

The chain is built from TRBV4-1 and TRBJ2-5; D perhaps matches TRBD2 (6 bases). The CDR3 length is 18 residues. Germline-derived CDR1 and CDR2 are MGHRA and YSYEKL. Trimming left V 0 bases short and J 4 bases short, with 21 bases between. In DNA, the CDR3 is TGCGCCAGCAGCCAAGATTGGGCCCAATGGGAGGTAGGAGAGACCCAGTACTTC. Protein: CASSQDWAQWEVGETQYF.

DNA of the CDR3: TGTGCCAGCAGTTTATCTTCAGTCCGGGAGAAGGGCAATCAGCCCCAGCATTTT. This translates into CASSLSSVREKGNQPQHF. The chain couples TRBV28 to TRBJ1-5; D ambiguous. This CDR3 has 18 residues. The germline CDR1 and CDR2 sequences are MDHEN and SYDVKM. V was pared by 1 base and J by 2 bases, with 18 bases between.

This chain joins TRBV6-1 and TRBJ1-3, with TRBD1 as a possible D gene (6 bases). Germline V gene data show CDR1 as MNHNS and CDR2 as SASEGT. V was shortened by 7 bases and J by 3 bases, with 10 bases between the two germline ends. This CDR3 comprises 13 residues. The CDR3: CASMGQIGNTIYF. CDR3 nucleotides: TGTGCCAGCATGGGACAAATTGGAAACACCATATATTTT.

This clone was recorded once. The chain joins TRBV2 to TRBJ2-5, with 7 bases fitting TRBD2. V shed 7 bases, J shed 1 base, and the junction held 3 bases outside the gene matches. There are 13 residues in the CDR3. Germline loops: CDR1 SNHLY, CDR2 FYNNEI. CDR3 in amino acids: CASTRTSQETQYF. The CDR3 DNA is TGTGCCAGCACCAGGACTAGCCAAGAGACCCAGTACTTC.

CDR3 in DNA: TGTGCCACCAGCAGAGGGACCGGTTATAATTCACCCCTCCACTTT. Protein: CATSRGTGYNSPLHF. J is TRBJ1-6 and V is TRBV15; D gene unclear. CDR3 length equals 15 residues. From germline, CDR1 is LNHNV and CDR2 YYDKDF (reference sequence). Deletions cut 1 base from V and 4 bases from J, with 8 bases between.

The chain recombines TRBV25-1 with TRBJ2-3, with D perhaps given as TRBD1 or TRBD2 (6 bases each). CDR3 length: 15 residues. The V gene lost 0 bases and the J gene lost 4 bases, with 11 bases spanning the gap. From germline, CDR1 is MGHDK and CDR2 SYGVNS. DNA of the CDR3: TGTGCCAGCAGTGAATATAGGGGGGCGGCAGATACGCAGTATTTT. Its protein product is CASSEYRGAADTQYF.